This T cell receptor beta chain was captured by sequencing in a study of T cells in Graves' hyperthyroidism and ophthalmopathy. There were TCR beta CDR3 regions amplified from RNA transcripts. The HTBI set primed first-round TCR CDR3 RT-PCR. TCRdb re-derived calls from the multiplex PCR reads in MiXCR, one entry per CDR3 protein. The sample holds hundreds of thousands of distinct CDR3 sequences; more than 20% are singletons and the top ten take roughly 40%. Germline CDR1 is MDHEN and CDR2 is SYDVKM. The CDR3 has 16 amino acids. Trimming shortened V by 4 bases and J by 4 bases, and 16 bases separated the two germline ends. Under 3 months was the duration of disease in ophthalmopathy patients, who also had a Clinical Activity Score of at least 3 and a NOSPECS grade of at least 4. This clonotype was counted many times.

The chain is built from TRBV28 and TRBJ2-2; D gene ambiguous. The sequence derives from a woman aged 40 to 49 with Graves' ophthalmopathy. The sequencing sample was made of blood. Written as DNA, the CDR3 is TGTGCCAGCAGTTCGAAGGCTGGAGAAGGCACCGGGGAGCTGTTTTTT. Residues: CASSSKAGEGTGELFF.